This TCR beta chain was profiled in a study of blood T cell repertoires in COVID-19. Background on the study: There were acute and convalescent COVID-19 samples, and they came from the United States, Italy and Spain. Nucleic acid was either cDNA or gDNA, and it came from T cells, B-cell-depleted T cells, or PBMCs.

The V end was cut by 3 bases, the J end by 6 bases, with 12 bases between. The germline gives CDR1 SGHAT, CDR2 FQDESV (reference sequence). The CDR3 consists of 13 residues. Source study methods: Amplified reference gene primers provided the basis for estimating nucleated cell counts. This table comes from immunoSEQ multiplex PCR, and its TCRdb copy is limited to in-frame clones, with some not included. D and trimming come from the DNA, and the V and J calls and clone size come from that table. The table lists under 50,000 clones, 92% of them singletons, with around 11% in the top ten. The chain links TRBV11-1 to TRBJ2-7; D might be TRBD1 (5 bases). The TCR originated in a human donor in a cohort sampled during active COVID-19. The source material was peripheral blood. The CDR3 loop is CASSFARVGEQYF. CDR3 DNA: TGTGCCAGCAGCTTTGCCAGGGTAGGCGAGCAGTACTTC.